What follows is one T cell receptor beta chain and its context. Antigen: not known. This specimen belongs to a study of T cell responses to AZD1222 COVID-19 vaccine. Regarding the study as a whole: All repertoire sampling was performed exclusively after the peak T cell response. Reportedly, close to half of spike-specific TCRs are directed against unmutated variant regions. It should be noted that donors were predominantly white British and more often female, and clonal diversity was possibly underestimated.

Using immunoSEQ multiplex PCR, the repertoire was profiled, and TCRdb retains in-frame clones only, with some absent. Counted here are some 250,000 clones, 94% occurring once; the ten biggest clones make up around 0.57%. The V gene's germline CDR1 is MGHDK and CDR2 SYGVNS. Trimming took off 6 bases at V and 6 bases at J, with 12 bases between the two ends. The CDR3 length is 13 residues. Pooled together were second doses at about 4 or about 12 weeks. The clonotype originates from an adult who received the AZD1222 COVID-19 vaccine. The chain links TRBV25-1 to TRBJ2-1; a possible D gene is TRBD2 (6 bases). Sequenced here: peripheral blood, sampled 28 days after the second AZD1222 dose. The CDR3 loop is CASRSGRPNEQFF. CDR3 nucleotides: TGTGCCAGCAGAAGCGGGCGACCCAATGAGCAGTTCTTC.